This TCR beta chain was captured by sequencing in a study of blood T cell repertoires in COVID-19. Study information: PBMCs, B-cell-depleted T cells, or T cells provided the cDNA or gDNA that made up the material.

V shed 1 base, J shed 2 bases, and the junction held 6 bases outside the gene matches. The germline V gene encodes CDR1 SGHRS and CDR2 YFSETQ. This CDR3 comprises 16 residues. This clone was detected a few times. Authors' methods: Estimation of nucleated cell counts was performed using reference gene primer amplification. TCRdb's copy holds only in-frame clones and misses some; the assay was immunoSEQ multiplex PCR. V, J and clone size reflect that table, while D and trimming were determined from the DNA. In the table there are fewer than 70,000 clones, roughly 80% of which are singletons. The V call is TRBV5-1, the J call TRBJ2-1; 7 positions match TRBD2. The material sequenced was peripheral blood. The sequence was collected from a man aged 55 to 70 with acute or convalescent COVID-19. CDR3 in DNA: TGCGCCAGCAGCTTGTTGGGCGCGGGGGCCTACAATGAGCAGTTCTTC. Encoded protein: CASSLLGAGAYNEQFF.